This T cell receptor beta chain comes out of a study of T-cell reconstitution after alpha-beta-depleted transplantation in children. Regarding this clonotype: Its target is unknown.

The authors prepared the TCRbeta library with unique molecular identifiers. TCRdb re-derived calls from the PCR reads in MiXCR, one entry per CDR3 protein. This table has under 300,000 distinct CDR3 sequences, approximately 10% appearing once. General observations from the study: Surviving recipient T cells and thymic progenitors underlay high day-60 TCRbeta diversity in some patients. At around two months after transplant, the alpha-beta T cells were reportedly derived from several hundred expanded clones that came from non-depleted graft cells. When one year had passed after transplant, most T-cell counts and diversity came from newly produced T cells.

The germline V and J ends were trimmed by 2 bases and 6 bases, with 13 bases remaining between them. The CDR3 is 14 amino acids. CDR1 is SNHLY, CDR2 FYNNEI, per germline. The chain recombines TRBV2 with TRBJ1-1; the D is unclear. The sample was peripheral blood, taken 180 days after TCRalphabeta/CD19-depleted stem cell transplant. The source is a male patient aged 2-9 years who had a stem cell transplant for chronic granulomatous disease, so the T cells may come from the graft donor. For the CDR3, the DNA is TGTGCCAGCAGTGAAAGGTTTTTAGTCCCTGAAGCTTTCTTT. Translation gives CASSERFLVPEAFF.